Described below is a single T cell receptor (beta chain) sequence and its context. Its antigen is undetermined. Germline V gives CDR1 LNHDA, CDR2 SQIVND (reference sequence). The CDR3 length is 14 residues. Trimming cost V 7 bases and J 5 bases, with 17 bases left between them. In the PCR, 60 Vbeta and 13 Jbeta primers were used. Clones were sequenced by immunoSEQ multiplex PCR, and TCRdb holds only the in-frame ones, with some missing. There are 150,000 to 200,000 clones in the sample; 80% occur only once, and 6.3% lies in the top ten. The data are from a study of cytomegalovirus exposure and HLA in healthy donors. Whole-study results and caveats: When analyzed later, a missense DCLRE1C variant was found to be linked to TCR beta V- and J-gene trimming.

Sequenced: PBMCs. The chain uses TRBV19 and TRBJ1-1, with D unclear. The TCR sequence derives from a man aged 40-49 years in good health and CMV-seropositive. The DNA for the CDR3 is TGTGCCAGTAAACGCCTCGGGGAGAGAACTGAAGCTTTCTTT. Translated: CASKRLGERTEAFF.